Below, one T cell receptor (beta chain) is given with its context. The antigen remains undetermined. V was pared by 3 bases and J by 5 bases, with 13 bases of the junction left unmatched. Germline CDR1 reads MNHNS; CDR2 reads SASEGT. The CDR3 is made up of 19 amino acids. With 60 Vbeta and 13 Jbeta primers, the PCR was carried out. TCRdb's table, derived via immunoSEQ multiplex PCR, lists solely in-frame clones and lacks some. The table lists roughly 190,000 clones, roughly 79% of them singletons. The sample comes from a study of cytomegalovirus exposure and HLA in healthy donors. General study results and limits: In a later analysis, most CMV-associated TCR beta chains appeared HLA-restricted. Earlier analysis yielded a pattern in which most TCR beta V segments were productive about 90% or about 30% of the time.

This rearrangement joins TRBV6-1 to TRBJ2-1; 13 nucleotides line up with TRBD2. This receptor was taken from a woman aged 18-29 years in good health and CMV-seronegative. Sequencing input: PBMCs. The CDR3 loop reads CASSDLGGQGLAGNNEQFF. The CDR3 bases are TGTGCCAGCAGTGATTTAGGGGGCCAGGGACTAGCGGGGAACAATGAGCAGTTCTTC.